What follows describes a single TCR beta chain. Its target is unknown. This entry belongs to a study of identical twins. TCRdb ran MiXCR on the 5' RACE reads and lists one entry per CDR3 protein. The profile covers hundreds of thousands of distinct CDR3 sequences, with approximately 18% appearing a single time and about an eighth taken by the ten largest. CDR3 length: 15 residues. The J segment lost 8 bases and the V segment lost 4 bases, leaving 10 bases of the junction unmatched. Germline CDR1 and CDR2: SGHRS and YFSETQ. Study-wide findings and caveats: Beta out-of-frame sequences displayed a weaker excess of sharing between twins.

This sample was shared with a second study, whose subject was T cells expressing NK-cell markers. This second study notes: It was sorted CD3+CD56+NKG2C+, CD3+CD56+NKG2C- and CD3+CD56-NKG2C+ T cells that supplied the TCR beta repertoires. An anti-gamma-delta TCR antibody was added in several experiments. It restricted sorting to alpha-beta TCR-expressing T cells. The HCMV specificity of the expanded NKG2C+ T cell clones stayed unresolved.

The sequencing input was PBMCs. This TCR was recovered from a woman aged 18-35 years in good health. The rearrangement uses TRBV5-1 and TRBJ2-1; TRBD1 agrees at 9 bases. The DNA of the CDR3 is TGCGCCAGCAGCCCGGCCGGGACAGGGTACTATGAGCAGTTCTTC. It translates to CASSPAGTGYYEQFF.